This paragraph reports one T cell receptor beta chain. Its antigen remains unknown. Sequencing of the DNA from cultured CD4+ T cells was carried out with the Oncomine TCR Beta short-read assay. TCRdb analysed the PCR reads with MiXCR anew, one entry per CDR3 protein. In the table there are around 19,000 distinct CDR3 sequences, 45% to 50% of which are singletons. Germline V gene data show CDR1 as DFQATT and CDR2 as SNEGSKA (reference sequence). The CDR3 spans 12 residues. The data were taken from a study of vaccination and CD4 T cells after COVID-19. Sample treatment: approximately 9-day PBMC culture with coronavirus spike peptide pools or control peptides (ViraFEST assay).

The chain employs TRBV20-1 and TRBJ2-5; no reliable D call. The sequencing input was CD4+ T cells from blood, cultured in vitro. The origin of this receptor is a human donor who had recovered from COVID-19. The CDR3 reads CSPATTQETQYF. The CDR3 DNA follows: TGCAGCCCCGCGACGACTCAAGAGACCCAGTACTTC.